These 22 T cell receptor beta chains were sequenced from one sample in a study of vaccination effects on CD4 cells after COVID-19. Subsequent to a culture period of nine to ten days, CD4+ T cells were isolated. Their target antigens are unknown. Sequencing used immunoSEQ multiplex PCR; TCRdb keeps in-frame clones, though not all of them. The sample includes 50,000 or so clones, around 67% seen only once; the top ten take approximately 5%. The source material was CD4+ T cells from PBMCs cultured without peptide, sampled before COVID-19 vaccination. These receptors all come from a human donor who received a COVID-19 vaccine.

This clone ranks as medium-sized. This chain uses TRBV7-3 with TRBJ2-2; D remains unclear. This CDR3 has 12 residues. With 5 bases removed from V and 3 bases from J, the gap between germline ends came to 4 bases. Germline V gives CDR1 SGHTA, CDR2 FQGTGA. The CDR3 region has the DNA TGTGCCAGCAGCGGGGACACCGGGGAGCTGTTTTTT. Protein product: CASSGDTGELFF.

This rearrangement joins TRBV28 to TRBJ1-2; 7 bases map to TRBD1. CDR1 is MDHEN, CDR2 SYDVKM, per germline. With 7 bases clipped from V and 0 bases from J, the junction kept 5 bases outside the gene matches. The CDR3 contains 14 residues. CDR3 nucleotide sequence: TGTGCCAGCAACCCAGGGGGAGCTAACTATGGCTACACCTTC. Protein: CASNPGGANYGYTF.

The rearrangement joins TRBV5-1 to TRBJ2-5; possible D gene TRBD1, 5 bases. Germline CDR1 reads SGHRS; CDR2 reads YFSETQ. The CDR3 spans 17 residues. V dropped 4 bases and J dropped 5 bases, with 24 bases sitting between them. CDR3 protein: CASSAQLPGQAKETQYF. The CDR3 region has the DNA TGCGCCAGCAGCGCGCAGCTTCCAGGGCAAGCGAAGGAGACCCAGTACTTC.

This chain uses TRBV5-1 with TRBJ2-1; D gene ambiguous. The CDR3 length is 12 residues. Trimming left V 2 bases short and J 7 bases short, with 7 bases between. Germline values: CDR1 SGHRS, CDR2 YFSETQ. Here the CDR3 DNA reads TGCGCCAGCAGCTTTACGTGGAATGAGCAGTTCTTC. It translates to CASSFTWNEQFF. The full variable domain, rest sourced from reference TRBV5-1 and TRBJ2-1, is KAGVTQTPRYLIKTRGQQVTLSCSPISGHRSVSWYQQTPGQGLQFLFEYFSETQRNKGNFPGRFSGRQFSNSRSEMNVSTLELGDSALYLCASSFTWNEQFFGPGTRLTVL.

In DNA, the CDR3 is TGTGCCAGCAGCGTAGGACTAGCGGGAGTAGGGGCCTACAATGAGCAGTTCTTC. Translation: CASSVGLAGVGAYNEQFF. The chain carries TRBV9 and TRBJ2-1, with 12 bases fitting TRBD2. The CDR3 is 18 amino acids. The J segment lost 2 bases and the V segment lost 0 bases, leaving 6 bases of the junction unmatched. CDR1 is SGDLS and CDR2 is YYNGEE in the germline V gene.

J is TRBJ2-3 and V is TRBV7-8; TRBD1 or TRBD2 may be the D gene (5 bases each). Deletions cut 4 bases from V and 4 bases from J, with 12 bases between. The CDR3 consists of 14 residues. Germline loops: CDR1 SGHVS, CDR2 FQNEAQ. For the CDR3, the DNA is TGTGCCAGCAGCTCGCCACTGGGGGCAGATACGCAGTATTTT. Translated, it gives CASSSPLGADTQYF.

This chain uses TRBV4-3 with TRBJ1-5; D is unclear. V was trimmed by 0 bases and J by 4 bases, leaving 4 bases between them. Germline V gene lookup returns CDR1 LGHNA and CDR2 YSLEER. The CDR3 has 13 residues. CDR3 protein: CASSQDENQPQHF. The CDR3 DNA follows: TGCGCCAGCAGCCAAGATGAGAATCAGCCCCAGCATTTT.

The J gene is TRBJ1-5, the V gene TRBV5-6; 7 nucleotides align to TRBD1. The J segment lost 7 bases and the V segment lost 1 base, leaving 5 bases of the junction unmatched. Per the germline V gene, CDR1 is SGHDT and CDR2 is YYEEEE. This CDR3 is built from 14 residues. The CDR3 nucleotides read TGTGCCAGCAGCTTGTATAACAGGGGACAGCCCCAGCATTTT. It codes for CASSLYNRGQPQHF.

The chain is built from TRBV27 and TRBJ2-7; the D call may be TRBD1 or TRBD2 (6 bases each). This CDR3 has 14 residues. Germline V gene data show CDR1 as MNHEY and CDR2 as SMNVEV (reference sequence). V dropped 11 bases and J dropped 4 bases, with 21 bases sitting between them. The CDR3 nucleotides read TGTGCCGCTGGTATTGGGGGGCAGCCTTACGAGCAGTACTTC. It yields the protein CAAGIGGQPYEQYF.

The rearrangement links TRBV10-3 to TRBJ1-2, with TRBD1 matching 7 bases. This CDR3 has 14 residues. The germline V gene encodes CDR1 ENHRY and CDR2 SYGVKD. The trim removed 0 bases at V and 8 bases at J, leaving 6 bases unmatched. DNA of the CDR3: TGTGCCATCAGTGAGTCGAAGGGGGCGGAAGGCTACACCTTC. Residues: CAISESKGAEGYTF.

This clone showed up just once. The chain recombines TRBV29-1 with TRBJ2-6, with D possibly TRBD1 on 6 matching bases. Germline V gene sequence: CDR1 SQVTM, CDR2 ANQGSEA. The CDR3 runs to 14 residues. The germline V and J ends were trimmed by 2 bases and 1 base, with 6 bases remaining between them. The CDR3: CSVEQGSGANVLTF. For the CDR3, the DNA is TGCAGCGTTGAACAGGGGTCTGGGGCCAACGTCCTGACTTTC.

This chain links TRBV6-5 with TRBJ1-5; perhaps TRBD1 as D (5 bases). Germline V lookup: CDR1 MNHEY, CDR2 SVGAGI. There are 13 residues in the CDR3. V gave up 6 bases and J gave up 3 bases, with 9 bases separating them. The CDR3 here is CASREGNNQPQHF. The DNA of the CDR3 is TGTGCCAGCAGGGAGGGGAACAATCAGCCCCAGCATTTT.

The chain recombines TRBV7-9 with TRBJ1-1; 8 bases map to TRBD1. The junction had 12 bases not matched to a gene; V was cut back by 0 bases and J by 12 bases. This CDR3 is built from 15 residues. The germline CDR1 and CDR2 sequences are SEHNR and FQNEAQ (reference sequence). The CDR3 loop is CASSLALRTGLTPFF. CDR3 sequence (DNA): TGTGCCAGCAGCTTAGCGCTGCGGACAGGGTTAACCCCTTTCTTT. The whole variable domain, remainder taken from reference TRBV7-9 and TRBJ1-1, is DTGVSQNPRHKITKRGQNVTFRCDPISEHNRLYWYRQTLGQGPEFLTYFQNEAQLEKSRLLSDRFSAERPKGSFSTLEIQRTEQGDSAMYLCASSLALRTGLTPFFGQGTRLTVV.

This clone was counted only a few times. The chain uses TRBV11-1 and TRBJ2-7; TRBD1 aligns across 9 bases. Germline CDR1 reads SGHAT; CDR2 reads FQDESV (reference sequence). The CDR3 covers 12 residues. V dropped 5 bases and J dropped 7; count of bases not matched to a gene: 3. The CDR3 loop is CASSKDRGEQYF. The CDR3 DNA reads as TGTGCCAGCAGCAAGGACAGGGGAGAGCAGTACTTC.

Regarding this clone: The junction departs from germline at one end; a sequencing error may be responsible. V and J are TRBV7-7 and TRBJ2-5; TRBD1 aligns across 8 bases. Per germline, CDR1 SSHAT and CDR2 FNYEAQ (reference sequence). The CDR3 spans 14 residues. The CDR3 is CASSGQGRQGTQYF. The DNA of the CDR3 is TGTGCTAGCAGCGGACAGGGCAGGCAGGGGACCCAGTACTTC.

V gene TRBV28 combines with J gene TRBJ2-5, with TRBD2 matching over 10 bases. CDR1 and CDR2 (germline): MDHEN, SYDVKM. The ends lost 6 bases at V and 5 bases at J; junction bases unmatched: 9. The CDR3 loop spans 15 amino acids. CDR3 DNA sequence: TGTGCCAGCAGGAAGAGCGGGAGGGCCTTTGAGACCCAGTACTTC. As protein: CASRKSGRAFETQYF. The variable domain in full, completed from reference TRBV28 and TRBJ2-5, reads DVKVTQSSRYLVKRTGEKVFLECVQDMDHENMFWYRQDPGLGLRLIYFSYDVKMKEKGDIPEGYSVSREKKERFSLILESASTNQTSMYLCASRKSGRAFETQYFGPGTRLLVL.

The rearrangement links TRBV4-2 to TRBJ2-4; D is ambiguous. CDR1 and CDR2 from the germline V gene are LGHNA and YNFKEQ. Trimming left V 0 bases short and J 9 bases short, with 9 bases between. CDR3 size: 13 residues. The CDR3 reads CASSQDPSPIQYF. In DNA, the CDR3 is TGTGCCAGCAGCCAAGATCCGTCTCCCATTCAGTACTTC.

The V gene is TRBV30, the J gene TRBJ2-7, with D hard to call. The V end was cut by 3 bases, the J end by 4 bases, with 10 bases between. Germline CDR1 is GTSNPN and CDR2 is SVGIG (reference sequence). The CDR3 is 12 residues long. This CDR3 reads CAWRANSYEQYF. CDR3 nucleotides: TGTGCCTGGAGGGCGAACAGTTACGAGCAGTACTTC.

In this sample, this clone turned up a few times. The CDR3 DNA follows: TGCGCCAGCAGGTGGACAGGGGAGGAATTGGGCTATGGCTACACCTTC. Translating gives CASRWTGEELGYGYTF. The V gene is TRBV5-1, the J gene TRBJ1-2, with 9 bases fitting TRBD1. J lost 4 bases, V lost 5 bases, and 12 bases had no gene match. Germline V lookup: CDR1 SGHRS, CDR2 YFSETQ. The CDR3 is 16 residues long.

The chain is built from TRBV18 and TRBJ1-4; D possibly corresponds to TRBD1 (6 bases). Trimming left V 3 bases short and J 10 bases short, with 12 bases between. This CDR3 spans 13 amino acids. CDR1 is KGHSH, CDR2 LQKENI, per germline. The CDR3 DNA is TGTGCCAGCTCACCCCAGGGGAGGGGAAAACTGTTTTTT. Its protein product is CASSPQGRGKLFF.

V is TRBV7-9 and J is TRBJ1-1; 9 bases are shared with TRBD1. Trimming took 10 bases from V and 0 from J; bases not matched to a gene: 9. The CDR3 runs 15 residues. Germline-derived CDR1 and CDR2 are SEHNR and FQNEAQ (reference sequence). CDR3 sequence (DNA): TGTGCCACCCGGACAGGGGAGAGCATGAACACTGAAGCTTTCTTT. Translating gives CATRTGESMNTEAFF.

The chain joins TRBV4-3 to TRBJ2-2; D might be TRBD1 (7 bases). CDR1 and CDR2 from the germline V gene are LGHNA and YSLEER. CDR3 length: 21 amino acids. Deletions cut 0 bases from V and 7 bases from J, with 30 bases between. CDR3: CASSQDSRGLQLARHHGELFF. The CDR3 coding sequence is TGCGCCAGCAGCCAAGATAGCAGGGGGTTACAACTAGCCCGGCATCACGGGGAGCTGTTTTTT.